A selection of T cell receptor beta chains follows, all from one sample in a study of control samples from healthy donors and cancer patients. Profiling relied on immunoSEQ multiplex PCR, and the TCRdb table lists in-frame clones only, not all of them. The profile covers about 180,000 clones, with 94% appearing a single time and 1.3% to 1.5% taken by the ten largest. Sequencing was carried out using blood. The receptors were gathered from a woman between 18 and 29 years old in good health. The CDR3 runs from the conserved cysteine through the conserved F or W. The D gene is left open where the match is weak. The listing skips clone size in some rows; elsewhere it reads once, few, many or a size class.

cdr3_nt: TGCAGCGTTGGAGATAACTATGGCTACACCTTC; cdr3_aa: CSVGDNYGYTF; v_call: TRBV29-1; clone_size: -; d_call: -; j_call: TRBJ1-2
cdr3_nt: TGTGCCAGCAGCGCCTGGGGGATGGGTGAGCAGTTCTTC; cdr3_aa: CASSAWGMGEQFF; v_call: TRBV6-5; clone_size: -; d_call: -; j_call: TRBJ2-1
cdr3_nt: TGTGCCGTCGGAGGGTTTGGAGATACGCAGTATTTT; cdr3_aa: CAVGGFGDTQYF; v_call: TRBV2; clone_size: -; d_call: -; j_call: TRBJ2-3
cdr3_nt: TGTGCCAGCAGTGAAGCGAAAGTCGGTGGGACGGGAATGAACACTGAAGCTTTCTTT; cdr3_aa: CASSEAKVGGTGMNTEAFF; v_call: TRBV6-1; clone_size: many; d_call: -; j_call: TRBJ1-1
cdr3_nt: TGTGCCAGCAGCCCCAGACGGTTCCTGGGGGGGAACACTGAAGCTTTCTTT; cdr3_aa: CASSPRRFLGGNTEAFF; v_call: TRBV7-8; clone_size: -; d_call: -; j_call: TRBJ1-1
cdr3_nt: TGTGCCAGCAGTTGGGACAGGGGCACCGGGGAGCTGTTTTTT; cdr3_aa: CASSWDRGTGELFF; v_call: TRBV28; clone_size: -; d_call: TRBD1; j_call: TRBJ2-2
cdr3_nt: TGTGCCAGCAGTCCCCTCGGATTATTACCAGACCTCCACTATGGCTACACCTTC; cdr3_aa: CASSPLGLLPDLHYGYTF; v_call: TRBV2; clone_size: -; d_call: -; j_call: TRBJ1-2
cdr3_nt: TGTGCCAGCAGCTCGACAGGGGGCAATCAGCCCCAGCATTTT; cdr3_aa: CASSSTGGNQPQHF; v_call: TRBV7-2; clone_size: -; d_call: TRBD1; j_call: TRBJ1-5
cdr3_nt: TGTGCCAGCACCTTACTACAGGGGGTAGGCGAAAAACTGTTTTTT; cdr3_aa: CASTLLQGVGEKLFF; v_call: TRBV7-9; clone_size: -; d_call: TRBD1; j_call: TRBJ1-4
cdr3_nt: TGTGCCAGCAGCCTATATGGAAGCACCGGGGAGCTGTTTTTT; cdr3_aa: CASSLYGSTGELFF; v_call: TRBV7-2; clone_size: -; d_call: -; j_call: TRBJ2-2
cdr3_nt: TGTGCCAGCAGCCACATAACTAGCGGAATCTACGAGCAGTACTTC; cdr3_aa: CASSHITSGIYEQYF; v_call: TRBV5-4; clone_size: few; d_call: TRBD2; j_call: TRBJ2-7
cdr3_nt: TGTGCTAGCAGCTTAACGGGAACCGGGGAGCTGTTTTTT; cdr3_aa: CASSLTGTGELFF; v_call: TRBV7-7; clone_size: -; d_call: -; j_call: TRBJ2-2
cdr3_nt: TGTGCCAGCAGTTGGACAGCGAACACTGAAGCTTTCTTT; cdr3_aa: CASSWTANTEAFF; v_call: TRBV6-5; clone_size: few; d_call: -; j_call: TRBJ1-1
cdr3_nt: TGTGCCAGCAGCTTAGAGACAGGTGGGACCGAAGCTTTCTTT; cdr3_aa: CASSLETGGTEAFF; v_call: TRBV13; clone_size: -; d_call: -; j_call: TRBJ1-1
cdr3_nt: TGTGCCAGCTCCCCCGCCGGGAGACCAGATACGCAGTATTTT; cdr3_aa: CASSPAGRPDTQYF; v_call: TRBV11-2; clone_size: -; d_call: -; j_call: TRBJ2-3
cdr3_nt: TGTGCCAGTAGTCCCAACAGGGGGCAGGGTGGCAATCAGCCCCAGCATTTT; cdr3_aa: CASSPNRGQGGNQPQHF; v_call: TRBV19; clone_size: -; d_call: TRBD1; j_call: TRBJ1-5
cdr3_nt: TGTGCCAGCAGCCTGGTAGTGTCCGATGAAAAACTGTTTTTT; cdr3_aa: CASSLVVSDEKLFF; v_call: TRBV5-5; clone_size: -; d_call: -; j_call: TRBJ1-4
cdr3_nt: TGTGCCAGCATGGTCCCGGCAGCGCCGTACAATGAGCAGTTCTTC; cdr3_aa: CASMVPAAPYNEQFF; v_call: TRBV5-5; clone_size: -; d_call: -; j_call: TRBJ2-1
cdr3_nt: TGTGCCAGCAGCTGGACGGTGTACTCTGGAAACACCATATATTTT; cdr3_aa: CASSWTVYSGNTIYF; v_call: TRBV7-9; clone_size: -; d_call: -; j_call: TRBJ1-3
cdr3_nt: TGTGCCAGCAGCTTTAGTGGAAGCCTCTATGGCTACACCTTC; cdr3_aa: CASSFSGSLYGYTF; v_call: TRBV7-9; clone_size: once; d_call: -; j_call: TRBJ1-2
cdr3_nt: TGTGCCAGCAGTTCTTCAGGGGGTTCCGGGGAGCTGTTTTTT; cdr3_aa: CASSSSGGSGELFF; v_call: TRBV6-5; clone_size: -; d_call: TRBD1; j_call: TRBJ2-2
cdr3_nt: TGTGCCAGCAGGCCGGGACTAGCGGACCAAGAGACCCAGTACTTC; cdr3_aa: CASRPGLADQETQYF; v_call: TRBV6-5; clone_size: once; d_call: TRBD2; j_call: TRBJ2-5
cdr3_nt: TGCGCCAGCAGTGAAGAGCTTGAAGCTTTCTTT; cdr3_aa: CASSEELEAFF; v_call: TRBV10-1; clone_size: -; d_call: -; j_call: TRBJ1-1
cdr3_nt: TGTGCCACCACCCCCGGGGGATCTTATGGCTACACCTTC; cdr3_aa: CATTPGGSYGYTF; v_call: TRBV3-1/TRBV3-2; clone_size: -; d_call: -; j_call: TRBJ1-2
cdr3_nt: TGTGCCAGCACCGGGCCGGGGACAGGGAACGACTACACCTTC; cdr3_aa: CASTGPGTGNDYTF; v_call: TRBV28; clone_size: -; d_call: TRBD1; j_call: TRBJ1-2
cdr3_nt: TGTGCCAGCAGCTTAGAGTGGGGTCAGCCCCAGCATTTT; cdr3_aa: CASSLEWGQPQHF; v_call: TRBV7-3; clone_size: -; d_call: -; j_call: TRBJ1-5
cdr3_nt: TGTGCCAGTAGTACCCTGACCTTACAAGAGACCCAGTACTTC; cdr3_aa: CASSTLTLQETQYF; v_call: TRBV19; clone_size: -; d_call: -; j_call: TRBJ2-5
cdr3_nt: TGTGCCAGCAGACGGGTGGGGGCCGGAGACAACTATGGCTACACCTTC; cdr3_aa: CASRRVGAGDNYGYTF; v_call: TRBV13; clone_size: -; d_call: -; j_call: TRBJ1-2
cdr3_nt: TGTGCCAGCACTAAGGATCGGAGAGCTTTCTTT; cdr3_aa: CASTKDRRAFF; v_call: TRBV6-5; clone_size: -; d_call: -; j_call: TRBJ1-1
cdr3_nt: TGTGCCAGCAGCTCCCAGATTAGCAATCAGCCCCAGCATTTT; cdr3_aa: CASSSQISNQPQHF; v_call: TRBV7-2; clone_size: -; d_call: -; j_call: TRBJ1-5
cdr3_nt: TGTGCCAGCTTTCGGAGGGGGTTGGGCAGCGAAAAACTGTTTTTT; cdr3_aa: CASFRRGLGSEKLFF; v_call: TRBV5-6; clone_size: -; d_call: -; j_call: TRBJ1-4
cdr3_nt: TGTGCCAGCAGCCGAGCTCCCGGGACAGGGGGCGACCAGTACTTC; cdr3_aa: CASSRAPGTGGDQYF; v_call: TRBV5-4; clone_size: once; d_call: TRBD1; j_call: TRBJ2-5
cdr3_nt: TGTGCCAGCAGCTTGCCCACGGAGACCCAGTACTTC; cdr3_aa: CASSLPTETQYF; v_call: TRBV5-6; clone_size: -; d_call: -; j_call: TRBJ2-5
cdr3_nt: TGTGCCATCAGTGACAGGGACACCGGGGAGCTGTTTTTT; cdr3_aa: CAISDRDTGELFF; v_call: TRBV10-3; clone_size: -; d_call: -; j_call: TRBJ2-2
cdr3_nt: TGTGCCAGCAGTGACAGGTCAGAGGGACTAGCGGGGGGACCTTACAATGAGCAGTTCTTC; cdr3_aa: CASSDRSEGLAGGPYNEQFF; v_call: TRBV6-4; clone_size: -; d_call: TRBD2; j_call: TRBJ2-1
cdr3_nt: TGCGCCAGCAGCCAACGAGGTTTGGAGACCCAGTACTTC; cdr3_aa: CASSQRGLETQYF; v_call: TRBV4-3; clone_size: -; d_call: -; j_call: TRBJ2-5
cdr3_nt: TGTGCCAGCAGCTCCACGGACGCTCATGGCTACACCTTC; cdr3_aa: CASSSTDAHGYTF; v_call: TRBV7-9; clone_size: -; d_call: -; j_call: TRBJ1-2
cdr3_nt: TGTGCCATCTCATCACCGGACAGGGAGATCGGGGAGCTGTTTTTT; cdr3_aa: CAISSPDREIGELFF; v_call: TRBV10-3; clone_size: -; d_call: TRBD1; j_call: TRBJ2-2
cdr3_nt: TGTGCCAGCAGCGTAGGAGGGTACTATGGCTACACCTTC; cdr3_aa: CASSVGGYYGYTF; v_call: TRBV9; clone_size: -; d_call: -; j_call: TRBJ1-2
cdr3_nt: TGTGCCAGCTATTTCCAGGGGCGAGGCTACACCTTC; cdr3_aa: CASYFQGRGYTF; v_call: TRBV6-5; clone_size: -; d_call: -; j_call: TRBJ1-2
cdr3_nt: TGTGCCAGCAGGGACAGGGTGGGGGGGAATCAGCCCCAGCATTTT; cdr3_aa: CASRDRVGGNQPQHF; v_call: TRBV27; clone_size: -; d_call: TRBD1; j_call: TRBJ1-5
cdr3_nt: TGCGCCAGCAGCCAAGAGGTTTCAAGGACAGCTAATCAGCCCCAGCATTTT; cdr3_aa: CASSQEVSRTANQPQHF; v_call: TRBV4-1; clone_size: -; d_call: -; j_call: TRBJ1-5
cdr3_nt: TGTGCCAGCAGTCCCCGGGGCCTGACACCCCTCCACTTT; cdr3_aa: CASSPRGLTPLHF; v_call: TRBV25-1; clone_size: -; d_call: -; j_call: TRBJ1-6
cdr3_nt: TGTGCCAGCAGTTTATCGGGGGGTTCGGGGCAGCCCCAGCATTTT; cdr3_aa: CASSLSGGSGQPQHF; v_call: TRBV27; clone_size: -; d_call: -; j_call: TRBJ1-5
cdr3_nt: TGTGCCAGCAGCCATAGCGGGGGGCAGTACACCGGGGAGCTGTTTTTT; cdr3_aa: CASSHSGGQYTGELFF; v_call: TRBV6-2/TRBV6-3; clone_size: -; d_call: TRBD2; j_call: TRBJ2-2
cdr3_nt: TGTGCCAGCAGCACTACACCGGGGGAGACCCAGTACTTC; cdr3_aa: CASSTTPGETQYF; v_call: TRBV7-9; clone_size: -; d_call: -; j_call: TRBJ2-5
cdr3_nt: TGTGCCAGTACCCCTAGGTGGCTAGCGGGAGGGAGCTCCTACAATGAGCAGTTCTTC; cdr3_aa: CASTPRWLAGGSSYNEQFF; v_call: TRBV19; clone_size: once; d_call: TRBD2; j_call: TRBJ2-1
cdr3_nt: TGTGCCAGCAGCCGGGACGTGAACACCGGGGAGCTGTTTTTT; cdr3_aa: CASSRDVNTGELFF; v_call: TRBV7-2; clone_size: -; d_call: -; j_call: TRBJ2-2
cdr3_nt: TGTGCCAGCAGACTCCCGGGACTCAACACCGGGGAGCTGTTTTTT; cdr3_aa: CASRLPGLNTGELFF; v_call: TRBV28; clone_size: -; d_call: -; j_call: TRBJ2-2
cdr3_nt: TGTGCCAGCAGCCCCGAGGGATGGACTGAAGCTTTCTTT; cdr3_aa: CASSPEGWTEAFF; v_call: TRBV6-6; clone_size: -; d_call: -; j_call: TRBJ1-1
cdr3_nt: TGCGCCAGCAGCCAAGATTCCCCCCCCGAAAAACTGTTTTTT; cdr3_aa: CASSQDSPPEKLFF; v_call: TRBV4-1; clone_size: -; d_call: -; j_call: TRBJ1-4
cdr3_nt: TGTGCCAGCAGCATCCAGGGGCATGGAAACACCATATATTTT; cdr3_aa: CASSIQGHGNTIYF; v_call: TRBV9; clone_size: -; d_call: -; j_call: TRBJ1-3
cdr3_nt: TGTGCCTGGAGTGTACGAAGGGGAGGTGGAGGCTACACCTTC; cdr3_aa: CAWSVRRGGGGYTF; v_call: TRBV30; clone_size: -; d_call: -; j_call: TRBJ1-2